One T cell receptor beta chain is described in this entry. The antigen remains unidentified. The CDR3 loop spans 15 amino acids. Germline V gives CDR1 MDHEN, CDR2 SYDVKM. V was pared by 5 bases and J by 3 bases, with 10 bases of the junction left unmatched. Clones were read by immunoSEQ multiplex PCR, and TCRdb kept only the in-frame ones, dropping some. The profile shows some 200,000 clones, approximately 90% of them singletons. This sample was included in a study of T cell responses to AZD1222 COVID-19 vaccine. Study results and caveats: Among AZD1222 vaccinees, only five to seven were seropositive at baseline. Among the donors, most were white British and more were female, and clonal diversity was possibly underestimated.

The source of this sequence is an adult who received the AZD1222 COVID-19 vaccine. The chain is built from TRBV28 and TRBJ2-7; TRBD2 matches at 7 bases. This specimen consisted of peripheral blood, obtained 28 days after the second AZD1222 dose. CDR3 sequence (DNA): TGTGCCAGCAGTATGGGGGGGACTGGAGACTACGAGCAGTACTTC. Translating gives CASSMGGTGDYEQYF.